This T cell receptor (beta chain) was documented in a study of T-cell memory formation after mild COVID-19. Study-wide context: TCR clusters were mostly confined to one donor each. Overall study findings and caveats: Clones that shrank (day 15 to 85) were balanced CD4/CD8, whereas later expanders leaned CD4+. Memory sampled before infection contained some responding clones, suggesting cross-reactive memory joined. CM and EM subsets held most contracting CD4+ clones; EMRA held CD8+ ones.

TCRdb used MiXCR to reprocess the 5' RACE reads, holding one entry per CDR3 protein. Of under 300,000 distinct CDR3 sequences detected, about a sixth appear once; the ten largest clones hold about 23%. The junction had 10 bases not matched to a gene; V was cut back by 0 bases and J by 3 bases. The CDR3 runs to 17 residues. Looked up from germline, CDR1 is DFQATT and CDR2 is SNEGSKA (reference sequence). As to this clonotype: Its antigen remains unknown.

The sequenced sample consisted of PBMCs or a T cell subset sorted from them (not recorded which). The clonotype originates from a young man who had mild COVID-19 (a few samples of this study predate the infection). Cell type and time point are not known. The J gene is TRBJ2-1, the V gene TRBV20-1; 8 nucleotides agree with TRBD2. This CDR3 is CSARDRASGLVYNEQFF. The CDR3 region has the DNA TGCAGTGCTAGAGATCGGGCTAGCGGGTTAGTCTACAATGAGCAGTTCTTC.